This is a list of T cell receptor beta chains from one sample in a study of radiation and T cells in renal cell carcinoma. Method: immunoSEQ multiplex PCR; TCRdb's copy keeps in-frame clones and lacks some. The data show about 14,000 clones, 50% to 60% seen once. The material sequenced was tumor tissue, taken from a patient whose treatment was nephrectomy without radiotherapy. All receptors derive from a man aged 50-60 years with renal cell carcinoma. CDR3s include the opening cysteine and the closing phenylalanine or tryptophan. A D gene is named only where the DNA matches it firmly. Clone size is given for some rows only: seen once, a few or many times, or a class if the clone is expanded.

d_call j_call v_call clone_size cdr3_nt cdr3_aa
TRBD1 TRBJ2-5 TRBV29-1 - TGCAGCGTTGAAGATTGGGCCCCAGGGGGCGGTGAGACCCAGTACTTC CSVEDWAPGGGETQYF
- TRBJ1-1 TRBV28 - TGTGCCAGCAGTTGGACCGGCGGGGGCACTGAAGCTTTCTTT CASSWTGGGTEAFF
TRBD1 TRBJ2-2 TRBV29-1 - TGCAGCGTTGTTCTCCCGACAGGGCTCGGGGAGCTGTTTTTT CSVVLPTGLGELFF
- TRBJ1-5 TRBV4-1 - TGCGCCAGCAGCCAAGATCTCGGACAGAACTTTCAGCCCCAGCATTTT CASSQDLGQNFQPQHF
TRBD2 TRBJ2-7 TRBV15 - TGTGCCACCAGCAGATCGGCTAGCGGGATCTGGGAGCAGTACTTC CATSRSASGIWEQYF
- TRBJ2-6 TRBV5-6 once TGTGCCAGCAGCAACTGGGGGCCTTTCTCTGGGGCCAACGTCCTGACTTTC CASSNWGPFSGANVLTF
- TRBJ1-1 TRBV10-1 - TGCGCCAGCAGCCGGGGCAACACTGAAGCTTTCTTT CASSRGNTEAFF
TRBD1 TRBJ2-7 TRBV4-3 - TGCGCCAGCAGCCAAGCCTCCGGACAGGGGCTCTACGAGCAGTACTTC CASSQASGQGLYEQYF
- TRBJ2-5 TRBV2 - TGTGCCAGCAGGGGGAGGGGGTTAGGTGAACAAGAGACCCAGTACTTC CASRGRGLGEQETQYF
- TRBJ1-3 TRBV5-8 - TGTGCCAGCAGCTTTAAAGGTCTTGGAAACACCATATATTTT CASSFKGLGNTIYF
- TRBJ1-4 TRBV5-1 - TGCGCCAGCAGCTTGACAGGGACAACTAATGAAAAACTGTTTTTT CASSLTGTTNEKLFF
- TRBJ2-3 TRBV5-4 - TGTGCCAGCAGCTTGTCGGGGGGCGGCACAGATACGCAGTATTTT CASSLSGGGTDTQYF
TRBD1 TRBJ1-2 TRBV7-9 many TGTGCCAGCAGCTTAGCTGGGTCAGGACAGGTCTATGGCTACACCTTC CASSLAGSGQVYGYTF
- TRBJ1-1 TRBV6-4 - TGTGCCATTCAGGGGATGAACACTGAAGCTTTCTTT CAIQGMNTEAFF
- TRBJ1-3 TRBV9 - TGTGCCAGCAGCGTAGACCTCCTCTCTGGAAACACCATATATTTT CASSVDLLSGNTIYF
- TRBJ2-2 TRBV2 - TGTGCCAGCAGTGCTCGGGGACCGTACTCTAACACCGGGGAGCTGTTTTTT CASSARGPYSNTGELFF
- TRBJ1-1 TRBV27 few TGTGCCAGCAGTTTATCGCCAGGGATGAACACTGAAGCTTTCTTT CASSLSPGMNTEAFF
- TRBJ2-3 TRBV27 - TGTGCCAGCAGTTTTGCGACAGGCACAGATACGCAGTATTTT CASSFATGTDTQYF
- TRBJ2-1 TRBV11-3 - TGTGCCAGCACCCCATGGACCCCCAACAATGAGCAGTTCTTC CASTPWTPNNEQFF
TRBD2 TRBJ2-7 TRBV11-1 - TGTGCCAGCAGCTTAATGGCGGGAGCCCCCTACGAGCAGTACTTC CASSLMAGAPYEQYF
- TRBJ2-3 TRBV9 - TGTGCCAGCAGCGTAGAGGGGTCTAGCACAGATACGCAGTATTTT CASSVEGSSTDTQYF
- TRBJ1-4 TRBV11-2 few TGTGCCAGCAGCTTCCAGGCCAATAATGAAAAACTGTTTTTT CASSFQANNEKLFF
- TRBJ2-1 TRBV5-5 - TGTGCCAGCAGCCTCAGGGACTCCGGGATTGAGCAGTTCTTC CASSLRDSGIEQFF
TRBD1 TRBJ2-5 TRBV19 - TGTGCCAGTAGTACCCCACCGGGACAGTATTACCAAGAGACCCAGTACTTC CASSTPPGQYYQETQYF
- TRBJ1-4 TRBV4-1 - TGCGCCAGCAGCCAAGAGTATGAAAAACTGTTTTTT CASSQEYEKLFF
- TRBJ2-5 TRBV9 once TGTGCCAGCAGCTACACAGCCCAAGAGACCCAGTACTTC CASSYTAQETQYF
- TRBJ1-4 TRBV19 - TGTGCCAGTAGTCGCACGGCGGGGGAAAAACTGTTTTTT CASSRTAGEKLFF
- TRBJ2-7 TRBV27 medium-sized TGTGCCAGCAGTTCGGGCCACGAGCAGTACTTC CASSSGHEQYF
TRBD1 TRBJ1-5 TRBV19 - TGTGCCAGTAGTATTGGGACAGGCAGCCAGCCCCAGCATTTT CASSIGTGSQPQHF
TRBD2 TRBJ2-1 TRBV11-2 few TGTGCCAGCAGCTTAGGAGCGGGGGGGCCACGAGAGCAGTTCTTC CASSLGAGGPREQFF
- TRBJ1-1 TRBV2 few TGTGCCAGCGGAGGGGAGATGAACACTGAAGCTTTCTTT CASGGEMNTEAFF
- TRBJ2-1 TRBV18 - TGTGCCAGCTCTCAGACCGGACGGCCGGGGGTTGGCAATGAGCAGTTCTTC CASSQTGRPGVGNEQFF
- TRBJ2-7 TRBV9 few TGTGCCAGCAGCGCGCTACAGGGTTACGAGCAGTACTTC CASSALQGYEQYF
TRBD2 TRBJ2-7 TRBV4-3 - TGCGCCAGCAGCCTCCGTACTAGCGGGGGGGCAGAATCATCCTACGAGCAGTACTTC CASSLRTSGGAESSYEQYF
- TRBJ1-1 TRBV28 - TGTGCCAGCAGCCTGATCGGGGAATTAGGACACACTGAAGCTTTCTTT CASSLIGELGHTEAFF
TRBD2 TRBJ2-2 TRBV27 large TGTGCCAGCAGTTTAGATTTGGCGGGAGGCTCGAACACCGGGGAGCTGTTTTTT CASSLDLAGGSNTGELFF
- TRBJ2-6 TRBV7-9 - TGTGCCAGCAGGGGGGATCCCGAGGTGGGAGGAGGGGCCAACGTCCTGACTTTC CASRGDPEVGGGANVLTF